This entry lists 4 T cell receptor beta chains sequenced from one sample in a study of identical twins. TCRdb passed the 5' RACE reads through MiXCR, listing each CDR3 protein once. The sample holds around 340,000 distinct CDR3 sequences, approximately 9.1% seen once. The source material was naive T cells sorted from blood. All receptors come from a woman in her forties or fifties in good health.

This clonotype was seen a few times. The chain couples TRBV9 to TRBJ2-3, with 7 bases lining up with TRBD1. After removal of 3 bases from V and 4 bases from J, the junction contained 11 bases not matched to a gene. Germline lookup yields CDR1 SGDLS and CDR2 YYNGEE. CDR3 size: 16 residues. The CDR3 spells CASSAKTGFVADTQYF. For the CDR3, the DNA is TGTGCCAGCAGCGCCAAGACAGGGTTCGTCGCAGATACGCAGTATTTT.

This sequence joins TRBV10-3 and TRBJ2-5; D may be TRBD1 or TRBD2 (6 bases each). V dropped 11 bases and J dropped 5 bases, with 15 bases sitting between them. The CDR3 extends over 12 amino acids. Germline V lookup: CDR1 ENHRY, CDR2 SYGVKD. This CDR3 is CAVKTRGETQYF. The CDR3 DNA reads as TGTGCCGTAAAGACTAGGGGGGAGACCCAGTACTTC.

This clonotype has a count of ten or more. The chain carries TRBV29-1 and TRBJ2-7; perhaps D is TRBD1 or TRBD2 (5 bases each). Between the trimmed V and J ends, which lost 7 bases and 7 bases, there was a span of 20 bases. The germline V gene encodes CDR1 SQVTM and CDR2 ANQGSEA. The CDR3 extends over 13 amino acids. CDR3 nucleotide sequence: TGCAGCGCCGGGGACCGCGGGTCGGGGGAGCAGTACGTC. Translating gives CSAGDRGSGEQYV.

This clonotype was detected a few times. The chain joins TRBV6-1 to TRBJ2-5; D remains unclear. The V gene's germline CDR1 is MNHNS and CDR2 SASEGT. Trimming removed 4 bases at V and 2 bases at J, with 11 bases between. The CDR3 sequence is 14 residues long. CDR3 coding DNA: TGTGCCAGCAGTGCCGAACAGCCACAAGAGACCCAGTACTTC. Protein sequence: CASSAEQPQETQYF.